What follows are 8 T cell receptor beta chains derived from one specimen sequenced in a study of cytomegalovirus exposure and HLA in healthy donors. The PCR was carried out with 60 Vbeta primers and 13 Jbeta primers. TCRdb's copy holds only in-frame clones and misses some; the assay was immunoSEQ multiplex PCR. The profile shows some 91,000 clones, approximately 86% of them singletons. The sequenced sample was PBMCs. The receptors were gathered from a man aged 30 to 45 in good health and CMV-seropositive.

The V call is TRBV5-5, the J call TRBJ2-6; TRBD1 agrees at 7 bases. The CDR3 contains 18 residues. J lost 0 bases, V lost 4 bases, and 10 bases had no gene match. Germline V gene data show CDR1 as SGHKS and CDR2 as YYEKEE (reference sequence). CDR3 nucleotides: TGTGCCAGCAGCCCGGACAGGATGATTATCTCTGGGGCCAACGTCCTGACTTTC. It yields the protein CASSPDRMIISGANVLTF.

This chain links TRBV10-1 with TRBJ1-4; maybe TRBD1 (6 bases). CDR1 is WNHNN and CDR2 is SYGVQD in the germline V gene (reference sequence). V gave up 10 bases and J gave up 4 bases, with 13 bases separating them. CDR3 length: 13 residues. The CDR3 DNA reads TGCGCCACCACGGACAGTCTTAATGAAAAACTGTTTTTT. Protein sequence: CATTDSLNEKLFF.

The chain employs TRBV27 and TRBJ2-7; 8 nucleotides agree with TRBD2. Germline trimming cut 7 bases from V and 3 bases from J; bases unmatched to any gene: 8. This CDR3 is built from 14 residues. CDR1 MNHEY and CDR2 SMNVEV come from the germline V gene (reference sequence). The CDR3 loop is CASKLAAMYYEQYF. CDR3 bases: TGTGCCAGCAAACTAGCGGCAATGTACTACGAGCAGTACTTC.

The chain links TRBV7-9 to TRBJ1-2, with 11 bases lining up with TRBD1. Losses at the gene ends were 3 bases for V and 7 bases for J; bases not matched to a gene: 7. The CDR3 has 15 residues. Germline assignment: CDR1 SEHNR and CDR2 FQNEAQ (reference sequence). This CDR3 is CASSLGGQGEAGYTF. The CDR3 DNA follows: TGTGCCAGCAGCTTGGGGGGACAGGGGGAAGCTGGCTACACCTTC.

This clone came up once. The gene calls are TRBV5-1 and TRBJ2-1; 11 bases align to TRBD1. The length of the CDR3 is 14 residues. V shed 4 bases and J 9 bases; nucleotides not matched to a gene: 6. Germline V gene data show CDR1 as SGHRS and CDR2 as YFSETQ. The CDR3 reads CASSAGTGGLEQFF. DNA of the CDR3: TGCGCCAGCAGCGCCGGGACAGGGGGTCTTGAGCAGTTCTTC.

This chain uses TRBV28 with TRBJ2-7; the D is unclear. Germline-derived CDR1 and CDR2 are MDHEN and SYDVKM. The CDR3 spans 12 residues. V lost 1 base and J lost 6, with 7 bases in between. CDR3 residues: CASSLSSFEQYF. The DNA for the CDR3 is TGTGCCAGCAGTTTATCCTCTTTCGAGCAGTACTTC.

This CDR3 is CASSFPRYRGLSYEQYF. CDR3 DNA: TGTGCCAGCAGTTTCCCTAGGTACAGGGGGCTCTCCTACGAGCAGTACTTC. V and J are TRBV28 and TRBJ2-7; 9 positions agree with TRBD1. Germline values: CDR1 MDHEN, CDR2 SYDVKM. The CDR3 covers 17 residues. V was clipped by 3 bases and J by 0 bases; unmatched bases: 9.

The chain employs TRBV6-6 and TRBJ2-2; possible D gene TRBD2, 5 bases. This CDR3 has 13 residues. The V gene lost 11 bases and the J gene lost 6 bases, with 16 bases spanning the gap. Germline loops: CDR1 MNHNY, CDR2 SVGAGI (reference sequence). The CDR3 nucleotides are TGTGCCGGTAGAGCGGTAAACGCCGGGGAGCTGTTTTTT. It is translated as CAGRAVNAGELFF.